Listed here are 8 T cell receptor beta chains from one sample, sequenced in a study of blood T cell repertoires in COVID-19. Profiled with immunoSEQ multiplex PCR; TCRdb holds only in-frame clones, not every one. The table shows roughly 78,000 clones, with around 90% occurring only once. Sample: peripheral blood. These receptors came from a man aged 50 to 59 with acute or convalescent COVID-19.

The chain employs TRBV27 and TRBJ1-2, with 7 bases matching TRBD1. Unmatched junction bases numbered 7, after V lost 7 bases and J lost 2 bases. The germline V gene has CDR1 MNHEY and CDR2 SMNVEV (reference sequence). The CDR3 consists of 14 residues. For the CDR3, the DNA is TGTGCCAGCACCCCGGACAGGTTAAACTATGGCTACACCTTC. It specifies CASTPDRLNYGYTF.

This chain joins TRBV7-7 and TRBJ2-1; 8 positions agree with TRBD2. Germline lookup yields CDR1 SSHAT and CDR2 FNYEAQ (reference sequence). The CDR3 length is 13 residues. With V trimmed by 5 bases and J by 10 bases, 7 bases remained unmatched. CDR3: CASSISGVGEQFF. CDR3 coding DNA: TGTGCCAGCAGCATTAGCGGGGTTGGGGAGCAGTTCTTC.

The V gene is TRBV10-3, the J gene TRBJ2-5; the match to TRBD2 covers 10 bases. CDR3 length equals 16 residues. J was trimmed by 2 bases and V by 4 bases; bases with no gene match: 7. In germline, CDR1 is ENHRY, CDR2 SYGVKD. CDR3 DNA: TGTGCCATCAGTGGGGCTAGCGGGGGTCCACAAGAGACCCAGTACTTC. Protein product: CAISGASGGPQETQYF.

The V gene is TRBV27, the J gene TRBJ2-3, with TRBD1 matching 7 bases. V gave up 6 bases and J gave up 3 bases; unmatched junction bases: 6. CDR1 and CDR2 from the germline V gene are MNHEY and SMNVEV (reference sequence). This CDR3 has 14 residues. The CDR3 protein is CASSGQGETDTQYF. The CDR3 region has the DNA TGTGCCAGCAGCGGCCAGGGGGAGACAGATACGCAGTATTTT.

V is TRBV5-4 and J is TRBJ2-7; 9 bases map to TRBD1. Germline assignment: CDR1 SGHNT and CDR2 YYREEE (reference sequence). The CDR3 is 13 residues long. V was clipped by 2 bases and J by 5 bases; unmatched bases: 2. This CDR3 is CASSLQGANEQYF. For the CDR3, the DNA is TGTGCCAGCAGCTTACAGGGGGCGAACGAGCAGTACTTC. Using reference TRBV5-4 and TRBJ2-7 for the parts outside the CDR3, the full variable domain is ETGVTQSPTHLIKTRGQQVTLRCSSQSGHNTVSWYQQALGQGPQFIFQYYREEENGRGNFPPRFSGLQFPNYSSELNVNALELDDSALYLCASSLQGANEQYFGPGTRLTVT.

This clone came up a few times. The gene calls are TRBV6-5 and TRBJ1-3; D is perhaps TRBD1 (6 bases). The CDR3 is made up of 13 amino acids. Trimming removed 6 bases at V and 0 bases at J, with 6 bases between. Germline lookup yields CDR1 MNHEY and CDR2 SVGAGI. This CDR3 reads CASRDSSGNTIYF. CDR3 DNA: TGTGCCAGCAGGGACAGCTCTGGAAACACCATATATTTT.

Only one count was recorded for this clone. The J gene is TRBJ2-1, the V gene TRBV19; TRBD1 aligns across 9 bases. V was pared by 5 bases and J by 6 bases, with 8 bases of the junction left unmatched. Germline V CDR1 and CDR2: LNHDA, SQIVND (reference sequence). The CDR3 spans 15 residues. The CDR3 region has the DNA TGTGCCAGTAGTTTGGGGACAGGGCTCTTCAATGAGCAGTTCTTC. Translated: CASSLGTGLFNEQFF.

The rearrangement links TRBV3-1 (or the pseudogene TRBV3-2) to TRBJ1-6; D perhaps matches TRBD1 (5 bases). Germline CDR1 LGHDT, CDR2 YNNKEL (reference sequence). V gave up 2 bases and J gave up 6 bases, with 8 bases separating them. The CDR3 extends over 14 amino acids. This chain's CDR3 is CASSQQGGNSPLHF. The CDR3 DNA is TGTGCCAGCAGCCAACAGGGCGGTAATTCACCCCTCCACTTT.